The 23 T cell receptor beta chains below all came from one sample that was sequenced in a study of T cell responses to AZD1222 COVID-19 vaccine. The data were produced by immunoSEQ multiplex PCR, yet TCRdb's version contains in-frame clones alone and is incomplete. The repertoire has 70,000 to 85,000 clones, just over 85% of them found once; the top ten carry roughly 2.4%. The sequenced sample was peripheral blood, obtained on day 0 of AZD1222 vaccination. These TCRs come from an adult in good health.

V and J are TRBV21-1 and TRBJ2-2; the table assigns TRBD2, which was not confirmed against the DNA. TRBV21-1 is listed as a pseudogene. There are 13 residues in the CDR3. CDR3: CASSKTGTGELFF. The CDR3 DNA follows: TGTGCCAGCAGCAAGACTGGCACCGGGGAGCTGTTTTTT.

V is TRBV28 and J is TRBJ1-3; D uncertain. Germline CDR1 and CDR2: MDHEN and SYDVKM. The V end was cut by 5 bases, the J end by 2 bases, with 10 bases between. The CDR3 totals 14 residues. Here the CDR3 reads CASSMPPTGNTIYF. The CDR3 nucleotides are TGTGCCAGCAGTATGCCGCCAACTGGAAACACCATATATTTT.

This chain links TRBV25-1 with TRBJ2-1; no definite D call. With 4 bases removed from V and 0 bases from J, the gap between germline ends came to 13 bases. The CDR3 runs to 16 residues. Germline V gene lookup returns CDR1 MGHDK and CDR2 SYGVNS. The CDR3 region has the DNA TGTGCCAGCAGTGCTCTAGACGGAAGCTCCTACAATGAGCAGTTCTTC. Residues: CASSALDGSSYNEQFF.

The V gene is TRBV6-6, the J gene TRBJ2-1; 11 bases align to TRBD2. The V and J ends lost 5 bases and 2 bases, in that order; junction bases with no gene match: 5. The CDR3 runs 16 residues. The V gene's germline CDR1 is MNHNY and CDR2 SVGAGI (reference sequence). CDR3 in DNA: TGTGCCAGCAGTCGAGCTAGCGGGGGGACCTACAATGAGCAGTTCTTC. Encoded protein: CASSRASGGTYNEQFF.

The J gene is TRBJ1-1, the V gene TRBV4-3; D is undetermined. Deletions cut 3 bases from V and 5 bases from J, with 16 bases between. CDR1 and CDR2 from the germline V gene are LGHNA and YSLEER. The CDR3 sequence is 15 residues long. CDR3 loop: CASSQLGRGGTEAFF. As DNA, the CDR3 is TGCGCCAGCAGCCAGCTCGGTCGAGGCGGGACTGAAGCTTTCTTT.

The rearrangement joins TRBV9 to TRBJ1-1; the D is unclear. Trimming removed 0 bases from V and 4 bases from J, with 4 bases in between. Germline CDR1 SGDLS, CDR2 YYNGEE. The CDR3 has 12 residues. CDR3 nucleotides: TGTGCCAGCAGCGTAGTGGGCACTGAAGCTTTCTTT. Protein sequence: CASSVVGTEAFF.

The CDR3 nucleotides are TGTGCCAGCAGCTTGAGGGGGACAGGCAACACCGGGGAGCTGTTTTTT. It specifies CASSLRGTGNTGELFF. The chain is built from TRBV5-5 and TRBJ2-2, with 8 bases aligning to TRBD1. Germline lookup yields CDR1 SGHKS and CDR2 YYEKEE (reference sequence). This CDR3 comprises 16 residues. Trimming cost V 1 base and J 2 bases; bases outside gene matches: 4.

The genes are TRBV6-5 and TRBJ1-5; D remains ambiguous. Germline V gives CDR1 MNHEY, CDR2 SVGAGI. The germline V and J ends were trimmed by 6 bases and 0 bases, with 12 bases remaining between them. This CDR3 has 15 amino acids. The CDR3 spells CASSADWGSNQPQHF. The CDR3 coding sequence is TGTGCCAGCAGCGCCGACTGGGGTAGCAATCAGCCCCAGCATTTT.

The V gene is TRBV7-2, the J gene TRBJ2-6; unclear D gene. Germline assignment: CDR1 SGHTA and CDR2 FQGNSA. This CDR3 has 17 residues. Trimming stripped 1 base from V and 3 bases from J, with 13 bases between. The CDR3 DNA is TGTGCCAGCAGCTTAGAGGTCTTGTTTGGTGGGGCCAACGTCCTGACTTTC. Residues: CASSLEVLFGGANVLTF.

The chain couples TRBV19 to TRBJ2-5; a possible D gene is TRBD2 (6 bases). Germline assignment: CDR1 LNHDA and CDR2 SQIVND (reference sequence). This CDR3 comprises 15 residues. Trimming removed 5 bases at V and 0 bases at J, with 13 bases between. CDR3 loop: CASSWRGYDQETQYF. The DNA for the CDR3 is TGTGCCAGTAGTTGGAGGGGATATGACCAAGAGACCCAGTACTTC.

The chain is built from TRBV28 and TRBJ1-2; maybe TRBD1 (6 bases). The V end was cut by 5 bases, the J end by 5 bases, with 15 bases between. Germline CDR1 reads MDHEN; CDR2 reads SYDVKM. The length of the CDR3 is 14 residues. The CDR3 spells CASSPLTGRYGYTF. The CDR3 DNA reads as TGTGCCAGCAGTCCCCTAACAGGGAGGTATGGCTACACCTTC.

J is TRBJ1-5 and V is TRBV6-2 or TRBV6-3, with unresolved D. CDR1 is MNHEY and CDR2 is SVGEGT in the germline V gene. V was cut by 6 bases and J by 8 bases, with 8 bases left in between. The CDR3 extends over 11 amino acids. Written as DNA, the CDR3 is TGTGCCAGCAGCGATAAGGAGCCCCAGCATTTT. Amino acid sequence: CASSDKEPQHF.

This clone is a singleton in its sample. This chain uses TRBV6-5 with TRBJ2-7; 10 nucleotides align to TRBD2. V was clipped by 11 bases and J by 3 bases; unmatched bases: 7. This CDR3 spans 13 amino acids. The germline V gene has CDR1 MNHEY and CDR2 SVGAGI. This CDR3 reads CAVRTSGLYEQYF. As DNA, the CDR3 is TGTGCCGTAAGGACTAGCGGACTCTACGAGCAGTACTTC.

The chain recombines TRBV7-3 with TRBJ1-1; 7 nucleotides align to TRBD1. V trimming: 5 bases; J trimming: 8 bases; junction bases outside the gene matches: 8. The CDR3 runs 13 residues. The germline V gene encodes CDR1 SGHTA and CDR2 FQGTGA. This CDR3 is CASSPGGGGEAFF. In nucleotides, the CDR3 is TGTGCCAGCAGCCCCGGAGGAGGGGGCGAAGCTTTCTTT.

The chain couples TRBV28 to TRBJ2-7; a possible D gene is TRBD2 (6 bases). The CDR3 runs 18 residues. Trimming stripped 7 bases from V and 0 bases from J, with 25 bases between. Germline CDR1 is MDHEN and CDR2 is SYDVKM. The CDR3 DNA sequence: TGTGCCAGCAAAAAAGGCCTAGCGACAATCCAGAGCTCCTACGAGCAGTACTTC. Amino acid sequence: CASKKGLATIQSSYEQYF.

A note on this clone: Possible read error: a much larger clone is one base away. CDR3 nucleotides: TGTGCCAGCAGCTTGAACAGGGATCAGCCCCAGCATTTT. Protein product: CASSLNRDQPQHF. This chain uses TRBV5-6 with TRBJ1-5; D possibly corresponds to TRBD1 (6 bases). Deletions cut 1 base from V and 5 bases from J, with 7 bases between. The CDR3 is 13 residues long. Germline V gene lookup returns CDR1 SGHDT and CDR2 YYEEEE.

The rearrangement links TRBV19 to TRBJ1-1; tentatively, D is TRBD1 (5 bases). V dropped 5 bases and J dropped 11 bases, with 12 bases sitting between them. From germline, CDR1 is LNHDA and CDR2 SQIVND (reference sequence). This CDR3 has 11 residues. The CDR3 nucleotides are TGTGCCAGTAGTGTACAGGATAATGCTTTCTTT. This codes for CASSVQDNAFF.

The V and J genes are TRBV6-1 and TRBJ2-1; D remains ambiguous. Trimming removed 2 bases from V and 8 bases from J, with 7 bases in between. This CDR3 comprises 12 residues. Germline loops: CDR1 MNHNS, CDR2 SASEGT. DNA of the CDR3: TGTGCCAGCAGTGAAAGAAATTATGAGCAGTTCTTC. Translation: CASSERNYEQFF.

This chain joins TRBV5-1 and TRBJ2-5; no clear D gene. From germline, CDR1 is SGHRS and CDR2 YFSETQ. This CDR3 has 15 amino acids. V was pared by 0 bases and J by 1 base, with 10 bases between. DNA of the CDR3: TGCGCCAGCAGCTTGGTGCCCTGGGGCCAAGAGACCCAGTACTTC. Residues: CASSLVPWGQETQYF.

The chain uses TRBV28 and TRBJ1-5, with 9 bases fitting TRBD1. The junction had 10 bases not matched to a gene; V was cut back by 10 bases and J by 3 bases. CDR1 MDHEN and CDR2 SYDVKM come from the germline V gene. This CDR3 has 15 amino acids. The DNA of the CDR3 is TGTGCCACGGGACAGGGAACAGCGTACAATCAGCCCCAGCATTTT. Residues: CATGQGTAYNQPQHF. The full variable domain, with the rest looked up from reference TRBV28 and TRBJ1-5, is DVKVTQSSRYLVKRTGEKVFLECVQDMDHENMFWYRQDPGLGLRLIYFSYDVKMKEKGDIPEGYSVSREKKERFSLILESASTNQTSMYLCATGQGTAYNQPQHFGDGTRLSIL.

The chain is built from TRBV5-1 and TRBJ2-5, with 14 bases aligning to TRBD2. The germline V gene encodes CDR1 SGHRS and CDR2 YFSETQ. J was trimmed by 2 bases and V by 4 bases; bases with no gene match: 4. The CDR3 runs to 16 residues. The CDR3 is CASSGTSGSPQETQYF. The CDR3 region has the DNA TGCGCCAGCAGCGGGACTAGCGGGAGCCCTCAAGAGACCCAGTACTTC. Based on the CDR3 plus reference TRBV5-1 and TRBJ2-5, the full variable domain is KAGVTQTPRYLIKTRGQQVTLSCSPISGHRSVSWYQQTPGQGLQFLFEYFSETQRNKGNFPGRFSGRQFSNSRSEMNVSTLELGDSALYLCASSGTSGSPQETQYFGPGTRLLVL.

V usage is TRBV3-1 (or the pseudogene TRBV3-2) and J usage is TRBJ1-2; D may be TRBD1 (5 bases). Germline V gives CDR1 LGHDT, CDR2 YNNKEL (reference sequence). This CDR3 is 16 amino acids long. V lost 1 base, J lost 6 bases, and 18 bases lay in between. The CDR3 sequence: CASSQASTSGINGYTF. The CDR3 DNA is TGTGCCAGCAGCCAAGCCTCCACGTCAGGGATAAATGGCTACACCTTC.

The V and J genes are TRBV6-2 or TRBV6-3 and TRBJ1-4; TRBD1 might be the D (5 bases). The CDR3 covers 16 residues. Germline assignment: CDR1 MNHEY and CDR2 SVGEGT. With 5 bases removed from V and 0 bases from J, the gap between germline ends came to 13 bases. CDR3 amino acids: CASSGSGRATNEKLFF. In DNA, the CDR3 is TGTGCCAGCAGTGGCAGCGGCAGGGCAACTAATGAAAAACTGTTTTTT.